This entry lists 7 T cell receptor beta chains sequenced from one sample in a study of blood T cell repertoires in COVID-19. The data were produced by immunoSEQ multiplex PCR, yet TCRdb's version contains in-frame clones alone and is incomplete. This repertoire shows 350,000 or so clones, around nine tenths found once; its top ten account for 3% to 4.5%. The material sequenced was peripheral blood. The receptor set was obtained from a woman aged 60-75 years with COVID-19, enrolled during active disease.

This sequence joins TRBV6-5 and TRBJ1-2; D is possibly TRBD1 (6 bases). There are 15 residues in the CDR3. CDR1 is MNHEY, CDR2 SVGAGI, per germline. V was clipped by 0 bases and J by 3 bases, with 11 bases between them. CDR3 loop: CASSYSGRGDYGYTF. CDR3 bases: TGTGCCAGCAGTTACTCGGGCAGGGGCGACTATGGCTACACCTTC.

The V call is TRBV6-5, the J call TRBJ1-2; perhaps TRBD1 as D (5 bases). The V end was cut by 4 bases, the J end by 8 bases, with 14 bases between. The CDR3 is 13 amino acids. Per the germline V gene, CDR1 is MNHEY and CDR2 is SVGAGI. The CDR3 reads CASSSTVLGGYTF. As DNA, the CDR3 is TGTGCCAGCAGTTCGACAGTACTCGGGGGCTACACCTTC.

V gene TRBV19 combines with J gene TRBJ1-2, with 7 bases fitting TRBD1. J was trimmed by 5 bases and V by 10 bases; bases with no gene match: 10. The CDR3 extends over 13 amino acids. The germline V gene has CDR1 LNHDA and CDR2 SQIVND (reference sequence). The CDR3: CATSQGIRYGYTF. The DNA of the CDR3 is TGTGCCACTTCACAGGGGATTCGTTATGGCTACACCTTC.

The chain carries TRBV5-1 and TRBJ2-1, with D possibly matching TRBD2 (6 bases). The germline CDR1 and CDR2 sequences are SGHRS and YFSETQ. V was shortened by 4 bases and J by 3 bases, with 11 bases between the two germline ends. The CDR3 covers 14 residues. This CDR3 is CASSLTRGYNEQFF. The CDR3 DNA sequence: TGCGCCAGCAGCCTCACGCGGGGCTACAATGAGCAGTTCTTC. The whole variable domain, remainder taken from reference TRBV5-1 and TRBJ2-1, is KAGVTQTPRYLIKTRGQQVTLSCSPISGHRSVSWYQQTPGQGLQFLFEYFSETQRNKGNFPGRFSGRQFSNSRSEMNVSTLELGDSALYLCASSLTRGYNEQFFGPGTRLTVL.

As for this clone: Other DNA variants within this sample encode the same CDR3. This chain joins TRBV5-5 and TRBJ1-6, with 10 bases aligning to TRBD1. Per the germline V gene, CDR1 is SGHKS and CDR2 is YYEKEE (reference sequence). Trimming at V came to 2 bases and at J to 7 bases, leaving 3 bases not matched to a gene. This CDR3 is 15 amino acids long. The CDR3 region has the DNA TGTGCCAGCAGCTTACCGGGACAGGGGAATTCACCCCTCCACTTT. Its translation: CASSLPGQGNSPLHF.

As DNA, the CDR3 is TGTGCCAGCGGAGACAGGGACAATTCACCCCTCCACTTT. Its protein product is CASGDRDNSPLHF. The gene calls are TRBV2 and TRBJ1-6, with 7 bases lining up with TRBD1. V was pared by 8 bases and J by 7 bases, with 5 bases of the junction left unmatched. The CDR3 consists of 13 residues. Germline CDR1 SNHLY, CDR2 FYNNEI.

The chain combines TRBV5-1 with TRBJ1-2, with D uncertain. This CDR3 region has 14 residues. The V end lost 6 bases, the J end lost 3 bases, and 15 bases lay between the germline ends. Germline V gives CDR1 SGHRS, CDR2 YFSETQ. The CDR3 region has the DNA TGCGCCAGCACCCCTTCCGGGTCTTACTATGGCTACACCTTC. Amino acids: CASTPSGSYYGYTF.